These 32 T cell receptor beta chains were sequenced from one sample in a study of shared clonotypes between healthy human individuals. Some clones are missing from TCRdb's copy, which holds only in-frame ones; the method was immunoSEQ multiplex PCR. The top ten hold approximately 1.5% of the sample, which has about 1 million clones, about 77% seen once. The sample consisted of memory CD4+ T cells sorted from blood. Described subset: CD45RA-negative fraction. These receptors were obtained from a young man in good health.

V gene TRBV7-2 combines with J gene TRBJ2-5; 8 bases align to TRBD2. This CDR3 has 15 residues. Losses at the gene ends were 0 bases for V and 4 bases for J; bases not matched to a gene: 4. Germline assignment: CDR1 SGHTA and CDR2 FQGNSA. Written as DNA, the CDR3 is TGTGCCAGCAGCTTAGCAGCGGGAGTGTCAGAGACCCAGTACTTC. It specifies CASSLAAGVSETQYF.

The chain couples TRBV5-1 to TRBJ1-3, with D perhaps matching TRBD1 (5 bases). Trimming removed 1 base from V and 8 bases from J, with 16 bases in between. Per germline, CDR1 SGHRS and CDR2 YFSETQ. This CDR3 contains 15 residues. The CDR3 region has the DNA TGCGCCAGCAGCTTGTGGGGGGGGACGCCGGACACCATATATTTT. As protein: CASSLWGGTPDTIYF.

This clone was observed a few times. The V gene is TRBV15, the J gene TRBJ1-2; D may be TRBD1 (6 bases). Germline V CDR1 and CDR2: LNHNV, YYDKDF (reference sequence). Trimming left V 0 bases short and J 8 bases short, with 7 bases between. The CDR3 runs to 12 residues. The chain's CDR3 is CATSRDTGGYTF. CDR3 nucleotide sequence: TGTGCCACCAGCAGAGATACAGGGGGCTACACCTTC.

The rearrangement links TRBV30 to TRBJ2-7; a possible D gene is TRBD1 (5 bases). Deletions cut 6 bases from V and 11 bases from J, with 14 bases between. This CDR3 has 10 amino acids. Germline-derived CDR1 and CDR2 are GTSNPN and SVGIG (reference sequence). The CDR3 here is CACLTDIKYF. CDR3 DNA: TGTGCCTGCCTGACGGACATTAAGTACTTC.

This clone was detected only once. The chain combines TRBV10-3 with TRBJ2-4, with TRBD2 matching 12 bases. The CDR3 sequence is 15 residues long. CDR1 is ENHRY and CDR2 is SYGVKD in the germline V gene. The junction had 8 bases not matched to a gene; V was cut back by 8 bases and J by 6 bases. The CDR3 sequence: CAIGLAGGPVNIQYF. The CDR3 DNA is TGTGCCATCGGTCTAGCGGGGGGGCCCGTAAACATTCAGTACTTC.

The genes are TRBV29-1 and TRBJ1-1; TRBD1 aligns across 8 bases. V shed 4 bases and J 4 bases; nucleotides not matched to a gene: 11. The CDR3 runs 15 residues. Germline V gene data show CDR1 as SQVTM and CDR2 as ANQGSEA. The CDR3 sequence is CSVGDPTGAGTEAFF. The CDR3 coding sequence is TGCAGCGTTGGGGACCCGACAGGGGCGGGCACTGAAGCTTTCTTT.

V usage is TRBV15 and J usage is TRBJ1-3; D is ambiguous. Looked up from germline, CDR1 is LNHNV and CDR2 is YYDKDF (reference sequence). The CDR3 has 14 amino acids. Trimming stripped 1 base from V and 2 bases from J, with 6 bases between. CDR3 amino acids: CATSRGVAGNTIYF. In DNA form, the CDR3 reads TGTGCCACCAGCAGAGGGGTGGCTGGAAACACCATATATTTT.

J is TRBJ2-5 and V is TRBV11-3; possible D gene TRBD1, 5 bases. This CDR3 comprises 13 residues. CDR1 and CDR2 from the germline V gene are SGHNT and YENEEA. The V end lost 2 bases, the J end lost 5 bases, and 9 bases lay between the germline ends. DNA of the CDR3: TGTGCCAGCAGCTTATCAGGGTTCGAGACCCAGTACTTC. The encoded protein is CASSLSGFETQYF.

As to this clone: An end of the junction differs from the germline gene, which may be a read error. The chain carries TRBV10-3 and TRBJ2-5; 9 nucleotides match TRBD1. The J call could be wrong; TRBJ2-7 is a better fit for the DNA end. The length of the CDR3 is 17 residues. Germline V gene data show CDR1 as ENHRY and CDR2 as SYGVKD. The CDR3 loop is CASSTQNPGQGVSEQYF. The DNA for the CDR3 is TGTGCCAGCAGTACCCAAAACCCGGGACAGGGAGTCTCCGAGCAGTACTTC.

CDR3 amino acids: CASSPYRSQPQHF. CDR3 sequence (DNA): TGTGCCAGCAGCCCATACCGGTCCCAGCCCCAGCATTTT. This chain joins TRBV7-2 and TRBJ1-5; D ambiguous. Trimming left V 5 bases short and J 7 bases short, with 12 bases between. In germline, CDR1 is SGHTA, CDR2 FQGNSA. The CDR3 runs 13 residues.

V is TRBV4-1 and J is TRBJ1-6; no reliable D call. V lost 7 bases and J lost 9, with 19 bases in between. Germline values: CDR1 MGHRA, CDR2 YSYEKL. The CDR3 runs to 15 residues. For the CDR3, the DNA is TGCGCCAGCATGGCCCTAAGGATGGACCCTTCACCCCTCCACTTT. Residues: CASMALRMDPSPLHF.

CDR3 sequence: CASSHGLAGGQYQETQYF. Written as DNA, the CDR3 is TGTGCCAGCAGCCACGGACTAGCGGGGGGCCAGTACCAAGAGACCCAGTACTTC. The chain employs TRBV7-8 and TRBJ2-5; 14 positions agree with TRBD2. Germline values: CDR1 SGHVS, CDR2 FQNEAQ. This CDR3 has 18 residues. The junction had 8 bases not matched to a gene; V was cut back by 5 bases and J by 0 bases.

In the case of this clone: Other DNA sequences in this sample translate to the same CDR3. CDR3 bases: TGTGCCACCAGCAGGGGACAGGGGGCAGATACGCAGTATTTT. Translated: CATSRGQGADTQYF. The chain joins TRBV15 to TRBJ2-3; TRBD1 agrees at 11 bases. The CDR3 covers 14 residues. V trimming: 3 bases; J trimming: 4 bases; junction bases outside the gene matches: 0. Germline assignment: CDR1 LNHNV and CDR2 YYDKDF (reference sequence).

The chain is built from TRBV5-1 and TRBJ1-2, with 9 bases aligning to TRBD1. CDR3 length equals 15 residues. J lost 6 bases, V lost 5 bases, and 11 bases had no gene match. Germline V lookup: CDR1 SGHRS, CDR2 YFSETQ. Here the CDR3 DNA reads TGCGCCAGCAGTTCCCCCAACAGGGGGCCGGATGGCTACACCTTC. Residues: CASSSPNRGPDGYTF.

CDR3 sequence (DNA): TGTGCCAGCAGCCCCCAAGGCGAGGTCCGAGAGACCCAGTACTTC. Translation: CASSPQGEVRETQYF. V usage is TRBV7-9 and J usage is TRBJ2-5; D is unclear. CDR3 length equals 15 residues. Trimming took 5 bases from V and 4 from J, leaving 17 bases between them. Per germline, CDR1 SEHNR and CDR2 FQNEAQ (reference sequence).

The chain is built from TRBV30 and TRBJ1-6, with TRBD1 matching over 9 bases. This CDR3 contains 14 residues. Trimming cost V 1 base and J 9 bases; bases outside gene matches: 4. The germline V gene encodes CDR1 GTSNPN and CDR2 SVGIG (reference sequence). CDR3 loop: CAWSADRGRSPLHF. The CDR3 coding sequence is TGTGCCTGGAGTGCGGACAGGGGACGTTCACCCCTCCACTTT.

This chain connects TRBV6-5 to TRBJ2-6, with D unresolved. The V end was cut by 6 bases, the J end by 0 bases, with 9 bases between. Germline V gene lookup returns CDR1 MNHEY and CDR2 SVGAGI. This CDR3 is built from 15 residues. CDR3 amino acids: CASRTGPSGANVLTF. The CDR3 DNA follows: TGTGCCAGCAGAACCGGTCCCTCTGGGGCCAACGTCCTGACTTTC.

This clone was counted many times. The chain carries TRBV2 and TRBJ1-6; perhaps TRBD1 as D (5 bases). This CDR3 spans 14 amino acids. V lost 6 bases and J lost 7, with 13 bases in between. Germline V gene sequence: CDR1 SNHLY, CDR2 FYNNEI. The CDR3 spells CASRTTEINSPLHF. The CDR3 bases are TGTGCCAGCAGGACGACAGAAATAAATTCACCCCTCCACTTT.

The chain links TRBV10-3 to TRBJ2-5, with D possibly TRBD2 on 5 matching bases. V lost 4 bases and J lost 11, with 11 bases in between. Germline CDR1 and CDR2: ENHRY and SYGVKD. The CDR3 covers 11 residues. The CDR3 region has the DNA TGTGCCATCAGTGGCAGCGGAGAGCAGTACTTC. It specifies CAISGSGEQYF.

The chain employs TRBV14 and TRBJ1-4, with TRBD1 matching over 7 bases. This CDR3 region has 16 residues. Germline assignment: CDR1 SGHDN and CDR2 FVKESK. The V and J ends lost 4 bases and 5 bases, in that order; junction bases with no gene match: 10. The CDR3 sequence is CASSRGTAVGNEKLFF. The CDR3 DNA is TGTGCCAGCAGCCGAGGGACAGCCGTTGGGAATGAAAAACTGTTTTTT.

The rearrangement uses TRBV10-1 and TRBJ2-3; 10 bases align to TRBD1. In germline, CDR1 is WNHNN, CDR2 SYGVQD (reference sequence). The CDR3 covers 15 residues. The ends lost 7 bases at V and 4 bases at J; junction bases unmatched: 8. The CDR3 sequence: CASTTGQGNSDTQYF. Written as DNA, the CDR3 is TGCGCCAGCACCACGGGACAGGGGAACTCAGATACGCAGTATTTT.

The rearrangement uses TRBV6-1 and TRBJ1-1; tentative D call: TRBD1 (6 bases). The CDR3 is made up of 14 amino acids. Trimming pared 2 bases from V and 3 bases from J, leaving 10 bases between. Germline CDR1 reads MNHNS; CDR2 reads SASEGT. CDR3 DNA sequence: TGTGCCAGCAGTGAACGGGGGGGGCACACTGAAGCTTTCTTT. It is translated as CASSERGGHTEAFF.

The CDR3 region has the DNA TGTGCCAGCAGCCTGACAGGGGGTTCCTACGAGCAGTACTTC. This encodes CASSLTGGSYEQYF. The chain links TRBV6-1 to TRBJ2-7; 9 nucleotides match TRBD1. The CDR3 has 14 amino acids. With V trimmed by 6 bases and J by 1 base, 4 bases remained unmatched. Germline V gene lookup returns CDR1 MNHNS and CDR2 SASEGT.

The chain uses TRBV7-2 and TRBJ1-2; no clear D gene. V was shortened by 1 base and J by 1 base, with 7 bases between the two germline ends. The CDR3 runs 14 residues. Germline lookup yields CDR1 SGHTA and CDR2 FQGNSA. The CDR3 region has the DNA TGTGCCAGCAGCTTAGAGGGCAGTAACTATGGCTACACCTTC. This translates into CASSLEGSNYGYTF.

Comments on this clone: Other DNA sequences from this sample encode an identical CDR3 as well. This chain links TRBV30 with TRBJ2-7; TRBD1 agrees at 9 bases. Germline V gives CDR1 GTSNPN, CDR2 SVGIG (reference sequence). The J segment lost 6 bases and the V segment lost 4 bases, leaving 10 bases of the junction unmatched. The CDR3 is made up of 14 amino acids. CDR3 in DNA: TGTGCCTGGACTCGAGGGACAGGGCGATTCGAGCAGTACTTC. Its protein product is CAWTRGTGRFEQYF.

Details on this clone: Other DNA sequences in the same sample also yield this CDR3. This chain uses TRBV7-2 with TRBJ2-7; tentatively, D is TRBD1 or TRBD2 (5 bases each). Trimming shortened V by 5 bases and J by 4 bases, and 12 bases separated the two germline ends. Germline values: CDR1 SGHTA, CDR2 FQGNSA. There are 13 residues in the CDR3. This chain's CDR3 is CASSPGTPYEQYF. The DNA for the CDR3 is TGTGCCAGCAGCCCTGGGACCCCGTACGAGCAGTACTTC.

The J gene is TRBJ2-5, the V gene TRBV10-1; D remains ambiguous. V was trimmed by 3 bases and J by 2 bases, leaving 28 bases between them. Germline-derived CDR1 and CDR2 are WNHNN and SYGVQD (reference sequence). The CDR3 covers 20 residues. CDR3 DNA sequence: TGCGCCAGCAGTGATCGGCGACGTCTGGAGTTGTCTCCCGGACAAGAGACCCAGTACTTC. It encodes CASSDRRRLELSPGQETQYF.

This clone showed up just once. CDR3 nucleotides: TGTGCCAGCAGCTTACAACAGGGCACTAACTATGGCTACACCTTC. This gives the protein CASSLQQGTNYGYTF. The chain joins TRBV7-2 to TRBJ1-2; D might be TRBD1 (6 bases). CDR1 is SGHTA and CDR2 is FQGNSA in the germline V gene. V lost 2 bases, J lost 0 bases, and 10 bases lay in between. The CDR3 spans 15 residues.

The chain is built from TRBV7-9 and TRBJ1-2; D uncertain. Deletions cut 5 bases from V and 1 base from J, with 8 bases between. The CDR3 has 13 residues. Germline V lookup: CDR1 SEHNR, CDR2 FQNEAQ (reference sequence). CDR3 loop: CASSPGVNYGYTF. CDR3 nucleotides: TGTGCCAGCAGCCCCGGGGTTAACTATGGCTACACCTTC.

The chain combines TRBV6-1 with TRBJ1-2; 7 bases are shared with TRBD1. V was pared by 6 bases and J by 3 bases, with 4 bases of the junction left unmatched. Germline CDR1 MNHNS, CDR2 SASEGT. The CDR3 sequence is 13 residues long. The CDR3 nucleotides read TGTGCCAGCAGCGCTGGACAGGACTATGGCTACACCTTC. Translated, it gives CASSAGQDYGYTF.

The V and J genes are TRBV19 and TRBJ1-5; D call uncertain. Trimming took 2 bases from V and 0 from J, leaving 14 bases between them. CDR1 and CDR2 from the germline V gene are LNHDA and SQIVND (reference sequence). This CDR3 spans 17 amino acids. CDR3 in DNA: TGTGCCAGTAGTATAACGGTGGTTCGGGATAGCAATCAGCCCCAGCATTTT. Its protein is CASSITVVRDSNQPQHF.

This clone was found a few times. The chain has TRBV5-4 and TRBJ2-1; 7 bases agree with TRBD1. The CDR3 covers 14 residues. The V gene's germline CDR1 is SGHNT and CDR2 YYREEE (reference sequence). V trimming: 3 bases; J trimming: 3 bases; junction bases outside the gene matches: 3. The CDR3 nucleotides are TGTGCCAGCAGCTCCCGACAGGGCTACAATGAGCAGTTCTTC. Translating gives CASSSRQGYNEQFF.